Shown below are 3 T cell receptor beta chains from a single sample sequenced in a study of T cells in women clearing cervical HPV infection. Libraries were prepared by immunoSEQ multiplex PCR; TCRdb keeps only in-frame clonotypes and omits some of them. Its listing shows 30,000 or so clones. Input material: blood buffy coat. The source of these receptors is a woman aged 18 to 75 with a cervical HPV16 infection that either progressed to CIN3+ or cleared (not recorded which).

Partial CDR3 DNA: TGTGCCAGCACCTCACTAGCGGGAGAAGATAGGACTACCCGGATCGAG. Protein: CASTSLAGEDRTTRIE. The CDR3 in full is CASTSLAGEDRTTRIEQYF. The genes are TRBV6-8 and TRBJ2-7; 11 nucleotides match TRBD2. The read comes to an end 3 residues before the CDR3 does, leaving the germline J gene to fill in the end. The length of the CDR3 is 19 residues. CDR1 and CDR2 (germline): MNHGY, SAAAGT. The trim removed 7 bases at V and 6 bases at J, leaving 23 bases unmatched.

Concerning this clone: The read finishes 3 residues shy of the CDR3 end, and the germline J gene is used to complete it. V gene TRBV30 combines with J gene TRBJ1-1; D gene unclear. The V gene's germline CDR1 is GTSNPN and CDR2 SVGIG (reference sequence). The CDR3 sequence is 13 residues long. The CDR3 spells CAWSVNSLSEAFF. The DNA read from the CDR3 is TGTGCCTGGAGTGTAAATAGTCTATCGGAA.

Remarks on this clone: The CDR3 end is not reached by the read, which stops 3 residues before it; the germline J gene fills it in. The chain links TRBV2 to TRBJ2-5; TRBD2 agrees at 15 bases. Germline V gene sequence: CDR1 SNHLY, CDR2 FYNNEI. The CDR3 spans 17 residues. The trim removed 7 bases at V and 5 bases at J, leaving 11 bases unmatched. The sequenced CDR3 bases are TGTGCCAGCAACGAGGGACTAGCGGGAGGCGCCGGGGAGACC. This sequence encodes CASNEGLAGGAGET. The whole CDR3 region reads CASNEGLAGGAGETQYF. Drawing the rest from reference TRBV2 and TRBJ2-5, the complete variable domain is EPEVTQTPSHQVTQMGQEVILRCVPISNHLYFYWYRQILGQKVEFLVSFYNNEISEKSEIFDDQFSVERPDGSNFTLKIRSTKLEDSAMYFCASNEGLAGGAGETQYFGPGTRLLVL.